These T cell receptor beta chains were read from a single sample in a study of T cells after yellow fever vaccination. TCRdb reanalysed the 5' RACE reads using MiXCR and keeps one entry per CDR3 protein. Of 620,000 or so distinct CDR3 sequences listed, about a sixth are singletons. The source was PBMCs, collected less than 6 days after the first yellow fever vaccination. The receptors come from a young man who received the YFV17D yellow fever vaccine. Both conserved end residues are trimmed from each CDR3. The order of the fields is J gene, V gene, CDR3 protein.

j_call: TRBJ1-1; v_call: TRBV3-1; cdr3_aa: ASSQTWATEAF
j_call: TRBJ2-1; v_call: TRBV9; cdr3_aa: ASRDSGSANEQF
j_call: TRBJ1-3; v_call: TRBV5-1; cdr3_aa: ASGGGRDSGNTIY
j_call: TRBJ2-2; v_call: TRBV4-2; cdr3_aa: ASSRLGQGEGTGELF
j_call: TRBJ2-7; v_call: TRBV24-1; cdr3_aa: ATSPFEGNVYEQY
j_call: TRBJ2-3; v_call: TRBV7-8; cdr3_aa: ASRVGGRRDTQY
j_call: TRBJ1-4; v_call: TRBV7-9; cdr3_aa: AAARAGIATNEKLF
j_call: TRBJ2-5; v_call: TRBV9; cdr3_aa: ASSPGGPGTQY
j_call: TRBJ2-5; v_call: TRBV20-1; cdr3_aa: SARSGGGQETQY
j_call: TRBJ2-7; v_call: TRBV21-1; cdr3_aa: ASTVQRGLGNEQY
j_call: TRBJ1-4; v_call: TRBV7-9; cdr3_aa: ASSPHDRGLGEKLF
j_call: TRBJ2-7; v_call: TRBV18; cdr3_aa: ASSVPGLGPKY
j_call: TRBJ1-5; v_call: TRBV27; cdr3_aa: ASSGPNQPQH
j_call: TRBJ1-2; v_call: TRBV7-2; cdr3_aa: ASSLDGGRGYT
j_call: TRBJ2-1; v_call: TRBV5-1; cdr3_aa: ASGGDNEQF
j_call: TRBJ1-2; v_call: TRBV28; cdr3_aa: ASSLAGTDPTGYGYT
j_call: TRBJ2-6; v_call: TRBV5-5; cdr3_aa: ASSWGQSASGANVLT
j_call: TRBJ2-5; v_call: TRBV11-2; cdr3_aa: ASSLGWGINQETQY
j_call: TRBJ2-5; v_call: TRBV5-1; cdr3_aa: ASSLIPAGVVQETQY
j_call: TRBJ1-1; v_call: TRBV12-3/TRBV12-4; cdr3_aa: ASSLASEAF
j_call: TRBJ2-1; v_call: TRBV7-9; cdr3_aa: ASSKGSGGGVHNEQF
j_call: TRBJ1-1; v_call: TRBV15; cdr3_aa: ATSRDGRTGEDTEAF
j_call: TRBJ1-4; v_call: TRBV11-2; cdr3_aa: ASSSQLNEKLF
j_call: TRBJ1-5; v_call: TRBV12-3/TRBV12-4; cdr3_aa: ASSFEVGDYFQPQH
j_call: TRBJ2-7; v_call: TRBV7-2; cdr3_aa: ASSTRGSGGLTYEQY
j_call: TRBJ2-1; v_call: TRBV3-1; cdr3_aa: ASSRNSGLLLNEQF
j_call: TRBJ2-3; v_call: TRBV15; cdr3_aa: ATSRDPSADTQY
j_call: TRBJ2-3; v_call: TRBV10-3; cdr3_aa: AIRPLAGASTDTQY
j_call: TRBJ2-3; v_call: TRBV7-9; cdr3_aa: ASSWTGATDTQY
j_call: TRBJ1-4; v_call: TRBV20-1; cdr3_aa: SALFNEKLF
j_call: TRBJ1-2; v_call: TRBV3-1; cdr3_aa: ASSQDRGPAWGYT
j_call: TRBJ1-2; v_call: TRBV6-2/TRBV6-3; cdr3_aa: ASSYSHPSNYGYT
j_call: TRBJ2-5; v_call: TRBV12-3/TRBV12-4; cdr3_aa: ASSQYSTGTQY
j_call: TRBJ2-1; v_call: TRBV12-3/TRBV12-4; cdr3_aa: ASSLAGGLNEQF
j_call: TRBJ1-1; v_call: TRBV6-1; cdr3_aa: ASRPLDRPFEAF
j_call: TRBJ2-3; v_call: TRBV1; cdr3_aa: TSRTTGGADTQY
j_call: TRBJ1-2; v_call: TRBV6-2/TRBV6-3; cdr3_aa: ASSGQHYGYT
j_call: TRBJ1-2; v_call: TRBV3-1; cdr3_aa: ASSQDREIYGYT
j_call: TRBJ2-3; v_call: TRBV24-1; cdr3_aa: ATSGASPGFFNTQY
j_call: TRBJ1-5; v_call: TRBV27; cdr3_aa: ASSLVGVGQPQH
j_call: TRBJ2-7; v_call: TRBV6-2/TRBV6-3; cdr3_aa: ASSSPDRGLYEQY
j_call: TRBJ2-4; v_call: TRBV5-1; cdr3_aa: ASSLTGTENIQY
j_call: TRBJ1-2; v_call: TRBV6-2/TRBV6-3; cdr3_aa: ASGGRAYGYT
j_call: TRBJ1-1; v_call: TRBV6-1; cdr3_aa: ASSGRQGARTEAF
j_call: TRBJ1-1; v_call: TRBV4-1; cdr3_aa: ASSRRLSLNTEAF
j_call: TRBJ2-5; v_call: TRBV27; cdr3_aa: ASRGLAGGRYGKETQY
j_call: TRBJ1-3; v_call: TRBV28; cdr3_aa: ASSFRGLSGNTIY
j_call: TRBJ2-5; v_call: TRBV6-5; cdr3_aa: ASDPSAETQY
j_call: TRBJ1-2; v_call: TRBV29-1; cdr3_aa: SVVIGPAGGYT
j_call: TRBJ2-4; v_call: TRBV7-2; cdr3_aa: ASSSTPQIAKNIQY
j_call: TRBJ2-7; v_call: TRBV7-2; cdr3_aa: ASSLVAVDSYEQY
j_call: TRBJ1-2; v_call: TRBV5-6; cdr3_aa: ASRPIGTGDYGYT